Each of the 30 T cell receptor beta chains below was sequenced from the same sample in a study of Ad26.COV2.S vaccination and SARS-CoV-2 variants. Method: immunoSEQ multiplex PCR; TCRdb's copy keeps in-frame clones and lacks some. This sample has hundreds of thousands of clones, with 85% to 90% found just once. The treatment was: roughly 18 received Ad26.COV2.S at low or high dose, single or two shots; roughly five received placebo; per-sample allocation not given. Repertoires come from day 63 after the first vaccine or placebo injection. The starting material was peripheral blood, obtained in a trial of Ad26.COV2.S vaccine versus placebo. These receptors all stem from a person aged 18 to 65 who received the Ad26.COV2.S COVID-19 vaccine or a placebo.

This clone was counted between two and nine times. CDR3 loop: CASSQGGETQYF. As DNA, the CDR3 is TGTGCCAGCAGCCAAGGAGGGGAGACCCAGTACTTC. The chain employs TRBV3-1 (or the pseudogene TRBV3-2) and TRBJ2-5, with D tentatively TRBD2 (5 bases). The CDR3 is 12 residues long. Trimming took off 1 base at V and 5 bases at J, with 5 bases between the two ends. Per germline, CDR1 LGHDT and CDR2 YNNKEL (reference sequence).

In its sample, this clone was seen once. The rearrangement uses TRBV28 and TRBJ2-1, with 7 bases identical to TRBD2. CDR1 and CDR2 from the germline V gene are MDHEN and SYDVKM. The CDR3 sequence is 16 residues long. Trimming cost V 2 bases and J 2 bases; bases outside gene matches: 6. The CDR3 region has the DNA TGTGCCAGCAGTTTAGACGGGAGGAAAGCCTACAATGAGCAGTTCTTC. This sequence encodes CASSLDGRKAYNEQFF.

The chain is built from TRBV6-5 and TRBJ2-7; D perhaps matches TRBD1 (5 bases). Germline CDR1 MNHEY, CDR2 SVGAGI. V was shortened by 5 bases and J by 3 bases, with 11 bases between the two germline ends. There are 13 residues in the CDR3. CDR3 amino acids: CASSPSRDYEQYF. Here the CDR3 DNA reads TGTGCCAGCAGTCCTTCCAGGGACTACGAGCAGTACTTC.

The chain combines TRBV27 with TRBJ2-1, with D perhaps TRBD1 (6 bases). This CDR3 has 13 residues. Germline CDR1 MNHEY, CDR2 SMNVEV (reference sequence). V lost 2 bases to trimming and J lost 8 bases, with 10 bases between them. CDR3 nucleotides: TGTGCCAGCAGTTTAAACTCAGGGGATGAGCAGTTCTTC. It yields the protein CASSLNSGDEQFF.

This chain connects TRBV6-2 or TRBV6-3 to TRBJ2-1; D possibly corresponds to TRBD2 (5 bases). V shed 2 bases and J shed 11 bases, with 19 bases lying between them. Germline V lookup: CDR1 MNHEY, CDR2 SVGEGT. The CDR3 contains 15 residues. CDR3: CASSYEAGRGEKQFF. The CDR3 nucleotides read TGTGCCAGCAGTTACGAGGCTGGGCGTGGGGAGAAGCAGTTCTTC.

This clone has a single count. The chain is built from TRBV7-2 and TRBJ1-6; 8 bases agree with TRBD1. The V and J ends lost 5 bases and 5 bases, in that order; junction bases with no gene match: 8. Germline CDR1 reads SGHTA; CDR2 reads FQGNSA. The CDR3 contains 16 residues. CDR3 loop: CASSARDRGDNSPLHF. The CDR3 DNA reads as TGTGCCAGCAGCGCGAGAGACAGGGGCGATAATTCACCCCTCCACTTT.

V usage is TRBV7-9 and J usage is TRBJ2-1; possibly TRBD2 for D (5 bases). The germline gives CDR1 SEHNR, CDR2 FQNEAQ (reference sequence). The V and J ends lost 2 bases and 0 bases respectively, with 20 bases between them. CDR3 length: 19 residues. The CDR3 sequence: CASSLFSSGYRSSYNEQFF. In DNA form, the CDR3 reads TGTGCCAGCAGCTTATTTTCCAGCGGATACCGGAGCTCCTACAATGAGCAGTTCTTC.

The chain links TRBV2 to TRBJ2-3; the D is unclear. Germline assignment: CDR1 SNHLY and CDR2 FYNNEI. CDR3 size: 13 residues. Trimming cost V 6 bases and J 1 base, with 8 bases left between them. Written as DNA, the CDR3 is TGTGCCAGCAGGGTAGGAGGCACAGATACGCAGTATTTT. Translation gives CASRVGGTDTQYF.

Regarding this clone: Within the sample, other DNA sequences also encode this same CDR3. The chain combines TRBV6-2 or TRBV6-3 with TRBJ1-5, with D unresolved. The CDR3 length is 14 residues. Deletions cut 1 base from V and 0 bases from J, with 4 bases between. Germline V lookup: CDR1 MNHEY, CDR2 SVGEGT. CDR3 amino acids: CASSYFGSNQPQHF. CDR3 DNA: TGTGCCAGCAGTTACTTTGGTAGCAATCAGCCCCAGCATTTT.

The CDR3 protein is CASSYSGGAYNEQFF. The CDR3, as DNA: TGTGCCAGCAGTTACTCGGGGGGGGCTTACAATGAGCAGTTCTTC. The J gene is TRBJ2-1, the V gene TRBV6-2 or TRBV6-3, with a possible D match to TRBD2 (7 bases). V lost 0 bases to trimming and J lost 4 bases, with 10 bases between them. The CDR3 has 15 amino acids. The germline CDR1 and CDR2 sequences are MNHEY and SVGEGT.

The rearrangement uses TRBV28 and TRBJ2-7; D ambiguous. The length of the CDR3 is 13 residues. The V gene's germline CDR1 is MDHEN and CDR2 SYDVKM. V was pared by 6 bases and J by 0 bases, with 9 bases between. The CDR3 DNA reads TGTGCCAGCAGGCGTTCAAGCTCCTACGAGCAGTACTTC. Residues: CASRRSSSYEQYF.

The chain joins TRBV7-9 to TRBJ1-4; TRBD1 matches at 7 bases. Germline V gene lookup returns CDR1 SEHNR and CDR2 FQNEAQ (reference sequence). V lost 1 base, J lost 7 bases, and 12 bases stayed unmatched. This CDR3 region has 17 residues. The CDR3 nucleotides are TGTGCCAGCAGCTTAGGCGCAGGGGGAGGTCCGGGTGAAAAACTGTTTTTT. Translation gives CASSLGAGGGPGEKLFF.

The CDR3 sequence: CASSSKVADTQYF. The CDR3 DNA reads as TGCGCCAGCAGCTCGAAGGTGGCAGATACGCAGTATTTT. The chain carries TRBV5-1 and TRBJ2-3; no firm D call. The length of the CDR3 is 13 residues. Trimming stripped 3 bases from V and 4 bases from J, with 9 bases between. Germline CDR1 reads SGHRS; CDR2 reads YFSETQ. The variable domain in full, completed from reference TRBV5-1 and TRBJ2-3, reads KAGVTQTPRYLIKTRGQQVTLSCSPISGHRSVSWYQQTPGQGLQFLFEYFSETQRNKGNFPGRFSGRQFSNSRSEMNVSTLELGDSALYLCASSSKVADTQYFGPGTRLTVL.

DNA of the CDR3: TGTGCCACCAGCAGAGGGACTAGCGGGGGCTCCCTTCCTTACAATGAGCAGTTCTTC. Its protein is CATSRGTSGGSLPYNEQFF. This chain joins TRBV15 and TRBJ2-1; 13 bases are shared with TRBD2. This CDR3 region has 19 residues. The trim removed 1 base at V and 4 bases at J, leaving 10 bases unmatched. Per the germline V gene, CDR1 is LNHNV and CDR2 is YYDKDF (reference sequence).

Here the CDR3 reads CASSQDFRWNEQYF. Here the CDR3 DNA reads TGTGCCAGCAGCCAAGATTTCAGGTGGAACGAGCAGTACTTC. This chain joins TRBV3-1 (or the pseudogene TRBV3-2) and TRBJ2-7; D not certain. This CDR3 contains 14 residues. The germline V gene encodes CDR1 LGHDT and CDR2 YNNKEL (reference sequence). V lost 0 bases and J lost 5, with 11 bases in between.

The chain links TRBV27 to TRBJ2-7; the match to TRBD1 covers 7 bases. This CDR3 has 14 residues. J gave up 3 bases and V 4 bases, and 6 bases lay outside the gene matches. CDR1 and CDR2 from the germline V gene are MNHEY and SMNVEV (reference sequence). The CDR3 reads CASSSTGQIYEQYF. Here the CDR3 DNA reads TGTGCCAGCAGTTCCACGGGACAGATCTACGAGCAGTACTTC.

V and J are TRBV2 and TRBJ2-4; no clear D. Germline V gene lookup returns CDR1 SNHLY and CDR2 FYNNEI. The CDR3 is 16 residues long. Trimming removed 7 bases at V and 1 base at J, with 17 bases between. The CDR3 region is CASNPLQVSAKNIQYF. As DNA, the CDR3 is TGTGCCAGCAACCCTCTTCAGGTCTCGGCCAAAAACATTCAGTACTTC.

V gene TRBV7-9 combines with J gene TRBJ2-2; D not certain. The germline V gene encodes CDR1 SEHNR and CDR2 FQNEAQ (reference sequence). This CDR3 has 13 amino acids. V lost 3 bases and J 3 bases, leaving 5 bases between the germline ends. CDR3 residues: CASSFRDTGELFF. CDR3 nucleotide sequence: TGTGCCAGCAGCTTTCGGGACACCGGGGAGCTGTTTTTT.

The rearrangement uses TRBV5-5 and TRBJ2-5; possible D gene TRBD1, 5 bases. CDR3 length: 14 amino acids. V lost 0 bases and J 2 bases, leaving 8 bases between the germline ends. CDR1 and CDR2 (germline): SGHKS, YYEKEE (reference sequence). CDR3 sequence reads: CASSLVSGQETQYF. In nucleotides, the CDR3 is TGTGCCAGCAGCTTGGTGTCAGGGCAAGAGACCCAGTACTTC.

The genes are TRBV10-3 and TRBJ2-7, with TRBD2 identical over 10 bases. This CDR3 region has 16 residues. V lost 4 bases to trimming and J lost 0 bases; unmatched junction nucleotides: 6. The germline V gene has CDR1 ENHRY and CDR2 SYGVKD. The CDR3 bases are TGTGCCATCAGTGGTGAGAGCGGGAGGGTCTCCTACGAGCAGTACTTC. Protein product: CAISGESGRVSYEQYF.

The gene calls are TRBV6-2 or TRBV6-3 and TRBJ2-1, with 11 bases that match TRBD2. The V gene's germline CDR1 is MNHEY and CDR2 SVGEGT. Unmatched junction bases numbered 1, after V lost 4 bases and J lost 2 bases. This CDR3 contains 15 residues. The CDR3 DNA reads as TGTGCCAGCAGTTCACTAGCGGGGGCCTACAATGAGCAGTTCTTC. Its translation is CASSSLAGAYNEQFF.

This chain connects TRBV7-8 to TRBJ1-5; 9 bases map to TRBD1. The V gene's germline CDR1 is SGHVS and CDR2 FQNEAQ. This CDR3 region has 14 residues. V lost 2 bases to trimming and J lost 5 bases; unmatched junction nucleotides: 1. Here the CDR3 reads CASSLRTGDQPQHF. The CDR3 nucleotides read TGTGCCAGCAGCTTACGGACAGGGGATCAGCCCCAGCATTTT.

The rearrangement joins TRBV9 to TRBJ1-2, with 12 bases matching TRBD1. Germline assignment: CDR1 SGDLS and CDR2 YYNGEE. V lost 0 bases, J lost 4 bases, and 10 bases stayed unmatched. This CDR3 region has 18 residues. Written as DNA, the CDR3 is TGTGCCAGCAGCGTAGGTACGGGACAGGGGGCGCGCGGCTATGGCTACACCTTC. Protein sequence: CASSVGTGQGARGYGYTF.

The CDR3 protein is CASSLFSGTGSPETQYF. CDR3 nucleotide sequence: TGTGCCAGCAGCTTGTTTTCCGGGACAGGGAGTCCGGAGACCCAGTACTTC. V and J are TRBV5-8 and TRBJ2-5; 9 positions match TRBD1. The CDR3 sequence is 17 residues long. The germline V gene has CDR1 SGHTS and CDR2 YDEGEE. After removal of 1 base from V and 5 bases from J, the junction contained 12 bases not matched to a gene.

The rearrangement links TRBV7-2 to TRBJ2-7, with D possibly matching TRBD1 (5 bases). The CDR3 is made up of 13 amino acids. CDR1 SGHTA and CDR2 FQGNSA come from the germline V gene. The V end lost 5 bases, the J end lost 5 bases, and 13 bases lay between the germline ends. CDR3 in amino acids: CASSPQGYDEQYF. The CDR3 DNA follows: TGTGCCAGCAGCCCCCAGGGATACGACGAGCAGTACTTC.

This clone was seen a single time. The chain has TRBV18 and TRBJ1-1; 7 bases are a match to TRBD1. CDR1 KGHSH and CDR2 LQKENI come from the germline V gene. V gave up 4 bases and J gave up 4 bases; unmatched junction bases: 9. This CDR3 has 15 amino acids. The CDR3 region has the DNA TGTGCCAGCTCACACTCGGGACAGCTCTTCACTGAAGCTTTCTTT. Its translation: CASSHSGQLFTEAFF.

The V call is TRBV19, the J call TRBJ2-2, with D perhaps matching TRBD2 (6 bases). Germline CDR1 LNHDA, CDR2 SQIVND (reference sequence). V lost 5 bases and J 1 base, leaving 11 bases between the germline ends. The CDR3 is 15 residues long. For the CDR3, the DNA is TGTGCCAGTAGTTCCCCGCGGGGGAACACCGGGGAGCTGTTTTTT. This translates into CASSSPRGNTGELFF.

The chain couples TRBV2 to TRBJ2-1; 9 bases are shared with TRBD2. The CDR3 has 15 amino acids. The ends lost 5 bases at V and 4 bases at J; junction bases unmatched: 6. CDR1 and CDR2 (germline): SNHLY, FYNNEI. This CDR3 is CASSIAGEGYNEQFF. CDR3 in DNA: TGTGCCAGCAGTATAGCGGGAGAGGGGTACAATGAGCAGTTCTTC.

The CDR3 loop reads CASSLDRSPAQPQHF. The CDR3 DNA reads TGTGCCAGCAGCTTGGATAGGTCTCCGGCTCAGCCCCAGCATTTT. This chain joins TRBV5-4 and TRBJ1-5; D is ambiguous. Trimming stripped 0 bases from V and 6 bases from J, with 13 bases between. This CDR3 has 15 amino acids. In germline, CDR1 is SGHNT, CDR2 YYREEE (reference sequence).

This clone was detected once. The chain has TRBV19 and TRBJ1-5; D gene uncertain. The germline V gene has CDR1 LNHDA and CDR2 SQIVND (reference sequence). V lost 7 bases to trimming and J lost 5 bases, with 9 bases between them. The CDR3 length is 12 residues. Here the CDR3 reads CASTYRDQPQHF. The CDR3 DNA reads TGTGCCAGTACATATCGAGATCAGCCCCAGCATTTT.